The sequence of this TCR beta chain was determined in a study of blood T cell repertoires in COVID-19. The sample holds one count of this clone. The repertoire was sequenced with immunoSEQ multiplex PCR; TCRdb's copy has only in-frame clones and lacks some. This sample yields roughly 300,000 clones, of which over 75% are seen a single time; more than 0.9% belongs to the top ten. Input material: PBMCs or T cells enriched from blood (not recorded which). The sequence was collected from a woman in her 30s who had recovered from COVID-19.

The CDR3 DNA sequence: TGTGCCAGCGCCAGGGAGGGGAATGAGCAGTTCTTC. Encoded protein: CASAREGNEQFF. The J gene is TRBJ2-1, the V gene TRBV2; 7 positions match TRBD2. Germline assignment: CDR1 SNHLY and CDR2 FYNNEI. J was trimmed by 7 bases and V by 8 bases; bases with no gene match: 5. The CDR3 contains 12 residues.